This T cell receptor beta chain was identified during a study of cytomegalovirus exposure and HLA in healthy donors. PCR was performed using 60 Vbeta and 13 Jbeta primers. Generated by immunoSEQ multiplex PCR, the TCRdb table keeps only in-frame clones and is missing some. Here the sample spans some 120,000 clones, less than 85% being singletons. This clone was found a few times. Deletions cut 8 bases from V and 7 bases from J, with 17 bases between. Germline V gene data show CDR1 as MNHEY and CDR2 as SMNVEV (reference sequence). The CDR3 is 13 residues long. The receptor's source is a man aged 35 to 55 in good health and CMV-seronegative. Sample: PBMCs. The V gene is TRBV27, the J gene TRBJ2-5; D is perhaps TRBD2 (7 bases). In DNA, the CDR3 is TGTGCCAGCCGGCCGAGGAGGGGGGGGACCCAGTACTTC. This gives the protein CASRPRRGGTQYF.